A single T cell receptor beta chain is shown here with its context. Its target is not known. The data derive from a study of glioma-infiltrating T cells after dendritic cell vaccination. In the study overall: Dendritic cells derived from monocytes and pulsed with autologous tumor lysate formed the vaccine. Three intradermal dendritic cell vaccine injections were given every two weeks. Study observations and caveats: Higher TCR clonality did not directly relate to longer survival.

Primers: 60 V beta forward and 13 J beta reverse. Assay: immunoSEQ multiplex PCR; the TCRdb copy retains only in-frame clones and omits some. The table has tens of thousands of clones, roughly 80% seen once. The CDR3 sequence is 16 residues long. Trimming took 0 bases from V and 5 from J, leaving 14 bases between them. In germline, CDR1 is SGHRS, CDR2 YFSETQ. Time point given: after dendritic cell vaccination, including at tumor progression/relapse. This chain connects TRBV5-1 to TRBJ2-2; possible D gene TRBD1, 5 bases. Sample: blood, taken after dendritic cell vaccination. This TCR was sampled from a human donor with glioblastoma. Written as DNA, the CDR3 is TGCGCCAGCAGCTTGGATCCCGGACAAATAACCGGGGAGCTGTTTTTT. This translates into CASSLDPGQITGELFF.